A selection of T cell receptor beta chains follows, all from one sample in a study of STAT5B mutations in CD4+ large granular lymphocyte leukemia. Data came from immunoSEQ multiplex PCR; TCRdb stores just in-frame clones and leaves some out. This sample has about 35,000 clones, with 75% to 85% found just once. The sequenced sample was CD4+ T cells from blood buffy coats. The receptors derive from a human donor in good health. Both conserved end residues are part of each CDR3. Fields, in order: clone size, J gene, V gene, D gene, CDR3 protein, CDR3 DNA. The D gene is left open where the match is weak. Size tells how often a clone was seen (once, few, many) or the class of an expanded clone, and some rows leave it out.

- | TRBJ2-5 | TRBV14 | - | CASSHGSGSGGETQYF | TGTGCCAGCAGCCACGGGAGCGGGTCAGGTGGGGAGACCCAGTACTTC
- | TRBJ1-4 | TRBV6-1 | TRBD1 | CASSESGQAFEKLFF | TGTGCCAGCAGTGAAAGTGGACAGGCATTCGAAAAACTGTTTTTT
- | TRBJ2-5 | TRBV4-1 | TRBD1 | CASSQDWAGGETQYF | TGCGCCAGCAGCCAAGATTGGGCAGGGGGCGAGACCCAGTACTTC
- | TRBJ2-7 | TRBV5-6 | - | CASSWGAGGYYEQYF | TGTGCCAGCAGTTGGGGCGCTGGGGGCTACTACGAGCAGTACTTC
- | TRBJ1-4 | TRBV28 | - | CASSPRTFSGEKLFF | TGTGCCAGCAGTCCCCGGACATTCTCGGGAGAAAAACTGTTTTTT
- | TRBJ2-4 | TRBV9 | - | CASSPSPSIQYF | TGTGCCAGCAGCCCCAGCCCAAGCATTCAGTACTTC
once | TRBJ1-2 | TRBV28 | - | CASSLEGRVYGYTF | TGTGCCAGCAGTTTAGAGGGGCGCGTCTATGGCTACACCTTC
- | TRBJ2-3 | TRBV5-1 | - | CASSLALSTDTQYF | TGCGCCAGCAGCTTGGCCCTCAGCACAGATACGCAGTATTTT
- | TRBJ2-7 | TRBV25-1 | TRBD1 | CASSASNRGSYEQYF | TGTGCCAGCAGTGCCTCAAACAGGGGTTCCTACGAGCAGTACTTC
- | TRBJ2-3 | TRBV15 | TRBD1 | CATLTGSSTDTQYF | TGTGCCACCCTGACAGGGTCTAGCACAGATACGCAGTATTTT
- | TRBJ2-3 | TRBV10-1 | TRBD2 | CASSESGAGVKADTQYF | TGCGCCAGCAGTGAGTCGGGAGCGGGAGTTAAGGCAGATACGCAGTATTTT
- | TRBJ1-4 | TRBV28 | TRBD1 | CASSSDRGDEKLFF | TGTGCCAGCAGTTCAGACAGGGGGGATGAAAAACTGTTTTTT
- | TRBJ1-2 | TRBV28 | - | CASSSGGMGYGYTF | TGTGCCAGCAGTTCCGGGGGGATGGGCTATGGCTACACCTTC
- | TRBJ2-5 | TRBV7-2 | - | CASSLVVTPGETQYF | TGTGCCAGCAGCTTAGTGGTTACTCCGGGAGAGACCCAGTACTTC
- | TRBJ2-7 | TRBV4-1 | - | CASSTLDNYPHEQYF | TGCGCCAGCAGCACCCTGGACAATTACCCCCACGAGCAGTACTTC
- | TRBJ2-3 | TRBV7-9 | - | CASCPDLDTQYF | TGTGCCAGTTGCCCCGACCTGGATACGCAGTATTTT
- | TRBJ2-1 | TRBV15 | TRBD2 | CATSRDFGLAGGPLEQFF | TGTGCCACCAGCAGAGATTTCGGACTAGCGGGAGGGCCACTGGAGCAGTTCTTC
- | TRBJ2-4 | TRBV4-3 | - | CASSHGGLGENIQYF | TGCGCCAGCAGCCATGGGGGACTTGGGGAAAACATTCAGTACTTC
few | TRBJ1-1 | TRBV7-2 | - | CASSFRPGLRGGTEAFF | TGTGCCAGCAGCTTTCGCCCCGGTTTACGGGGAGGAACTGAAGCTTTCTTT
- | TRBJ2-5 | TRBV5-1 | TRBD1 | CASSFGTGEETQYF | TGCGCCAGCAGCTTCGGGACAGGGGAAGAGACCCAGTACTTC
- | TRBJ2-1 | TRBV28 | - | CASTLSGRNNEQFF | TGTGCCAGCACCCTCTCGGGCCGAAACAATGAGCAGTTCTTC
- | TRBJ2-1 | TRBV7-2 | - | CASSIGGLNEQFF | TGTGCCAGCAGCATAGGGGGGCTCAATGAGCAGTTCTTC
- | TRBJ1-1 | TRBV19 | - | CATTERGRPEAFF | TGTGCCACCACAGAAAGGGGTAGGCCTGAAGCTTTCTTT
- | TRBJ2-7 | TRBV7-2 | - | CASSSSRVSTYEQYF | TGTGCCAGCAGCTCCTCCCGGGTCAGTACCTACGAGCAGTACTTC
- | TRBJ1-3 | TRBV19 | TRBD1 | CASSMLGGTARNTIYF | TGTGCCAGTAGTATGCTCGGTGGGACAGCAAGAAACACCATATATTTT
- | TRBJ2-7 | TRBV9 | - | CASSVGRASPEQYF | TGTGCCAGCAGCGTCGGCAGGGCCTCGCCCGAGCAGTACTTC
- | TRBJ2-7 | TRBV6-1 | TRBD2 | CASRVGGVEQYF | TGTGCCAGCAGGGTTGGGGGGGTGGAGCAGTACTTC
once | TRBJ1-5 | TRBV21-1 | - | CASSKAGFNQPQHF | TGTGCCAGCAGCAAAGCAGGCTTCAATCAGCCCCAGCATTTT
once | TRBJ2-3 | TRBV5-4 | TRBD2 | CASSPGTSGRTDTQYF | TGTGCCAGCAGCCCTGGGACTAGCGGGCGCACAGATACGCAGTATTTT
- | TRBJ2-7 | TRBV18 | - | CASSPGGTISYEQYF | TGTGCCAGCTCACCAGGGGGGACAATCTCCTACGAGCAGTACTTC
- | TRBJ1-4 | TRBV5-8 | - | CASRPPTLNEKLFF | TGTGCCAGCAGGCCGCCGACCCTTAATGAAAAACTGTTTTTT
- | TRBJ1-2 | TRBV7-9 | - | CASSLAWANSGYTF | TGTGCCAGCAGCTTAGCGTGGGCGAACTCTGGCTACACCTTC
- | TRBJ2-7 | TRBV5-6 | TRBD1 | CASSSLTGLSSYEQYF | TGTGCCAGCAGCTCACTGACAGGGCTAAGCTCCTACGAGCAGTACTTC
- | TRBJ1-5 | TRBV19 | - | CASSPQEKGNQPQHF | TGTGCCAGTAGTCCCCAGGAAAAGGGCAATCAGCCCCAGCATTTT
- | TRBJ1-2 | TRBV19 | TRBD1 | CASSITGVNGYTF | TGTGCCAGTAGTATAACAGGGGTGAATGGCTACACCTTC
- | TRBJ2-7 | TRBV6-6 | TRBD2 | CASSYSLAGGIEQYF | TGTGCCAGCAGTTACTCCCTAGCGGGAGGGATCGAGCAGTACTTC
- | TRBJ1-2 | TRBV6-6 | TRBD1 | CASSRQGSTFYGYTF | TGTGCCAGCAGTCGACAGGGGTCGACCTTCTATGGCTACACCTTC
once | TRBJ2-2 | TRBV4-1 | TRBD1 | CASSDRGLTGELFF | TGCGCCAGCAGCGACAGGGGGCTCACCGGGGAGCTGTTTTTT
few | TRBJ2-7 | TRBV11-2 | - | CASSLPGYEQYF | TGTGCCAGCAGCCTGCCGGGCTACGAGCAGTACTTC
- | TRBJ2-7 | TRBV10-3 | TRBD1 | CAINDREFYEQYF | TGTGCCATTAACGACAGGGAATTCTACGAGCAGTACTTC
few | TRBJ1-5 | TRBV28 | - | CASSSHQGDQPQHF | TGTGCCAGCAGTTCTCACCAGGGCGATCAGCCCCAGCATTTT